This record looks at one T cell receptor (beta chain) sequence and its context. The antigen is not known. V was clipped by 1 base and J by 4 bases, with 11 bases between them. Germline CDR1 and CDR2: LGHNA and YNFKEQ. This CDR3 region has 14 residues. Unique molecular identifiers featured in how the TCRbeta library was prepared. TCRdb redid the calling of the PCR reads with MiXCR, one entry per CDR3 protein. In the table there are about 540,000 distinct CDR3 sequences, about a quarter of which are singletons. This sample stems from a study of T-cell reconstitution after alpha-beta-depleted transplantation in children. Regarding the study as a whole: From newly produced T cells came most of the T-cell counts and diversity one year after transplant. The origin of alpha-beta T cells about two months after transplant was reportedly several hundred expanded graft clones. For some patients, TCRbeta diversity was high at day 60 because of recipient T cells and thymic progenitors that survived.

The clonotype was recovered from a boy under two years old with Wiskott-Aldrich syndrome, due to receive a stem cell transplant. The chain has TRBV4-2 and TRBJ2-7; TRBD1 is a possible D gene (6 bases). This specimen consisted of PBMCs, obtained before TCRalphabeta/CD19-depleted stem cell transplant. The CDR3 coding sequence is TGTGCCAGCAGCCAAGCGGGACAACCGTACGAGCAGTACTTC. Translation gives CASSQAGQPYEQYF.